This T cell receptor beta chain was found in a study of shared clonotypes between healthy human individuals. The test was conducted at deep level. Sequenced by immunoSEQ multiplex PCR; TCRdb stores in-frame clones only, minus some. The sample lists 2 million to 3 million clones, approximately 93% occurring once. This CDR3 has 14 amino acids. V dropped 4 bases and J dropped 0 bases, with 9 bases sitting between them. Germline assignment: CDR1 SGHTS and CDR2 YDEGEE. This sequence originates from a man between 18 and 35 years old in good health. Some clones in this sample may be carry-over from other donors' samples. The material sequenced was naive CD4+ T cells from PBMCs. The subset is: CD45RA+ positively selected. The chain uses TRBV5-8 and TRBJ2-3; either TRBD1 or TRBD2 may supply D (5 bases each). For the CDR3, the DNA is TGTGCCAGCAGCGGCAGGGAGAGCACAGATACGCAGTATTTT. It codes for CASSGRESTDTQYF.